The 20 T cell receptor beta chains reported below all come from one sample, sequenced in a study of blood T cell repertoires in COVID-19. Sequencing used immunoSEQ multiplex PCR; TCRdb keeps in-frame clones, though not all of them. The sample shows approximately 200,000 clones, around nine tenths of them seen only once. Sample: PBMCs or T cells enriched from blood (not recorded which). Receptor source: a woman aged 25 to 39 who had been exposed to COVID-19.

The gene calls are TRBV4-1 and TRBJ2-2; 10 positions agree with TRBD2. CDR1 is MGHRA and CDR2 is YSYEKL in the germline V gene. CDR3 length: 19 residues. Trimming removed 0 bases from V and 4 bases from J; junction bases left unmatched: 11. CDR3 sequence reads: CASSQEASGGRRGTGELFF. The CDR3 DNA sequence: TGCGCCAGCAGCCAAGAGGCTAGCGGGGGCCGGAGGGGCACCGGGGAGCTGTTTTTT.

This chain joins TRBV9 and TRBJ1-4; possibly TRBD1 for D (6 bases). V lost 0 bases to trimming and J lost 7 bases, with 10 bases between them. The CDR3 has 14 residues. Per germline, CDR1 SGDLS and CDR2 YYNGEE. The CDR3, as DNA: TGTGCCAGCAGCGTAGGCCAGGGGCGTGAAAAACTGTTTTTT. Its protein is CASSVGQGREKLFF.

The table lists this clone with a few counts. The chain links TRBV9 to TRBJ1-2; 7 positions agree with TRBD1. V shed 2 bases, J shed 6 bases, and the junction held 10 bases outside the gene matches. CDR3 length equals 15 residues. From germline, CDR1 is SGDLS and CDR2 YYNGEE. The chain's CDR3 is CASSVGLGQVDGYTF. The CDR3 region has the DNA TGTGCCAGCAGCGTGGGACTCGGACAGGTAGATGGCTACACCTTC.

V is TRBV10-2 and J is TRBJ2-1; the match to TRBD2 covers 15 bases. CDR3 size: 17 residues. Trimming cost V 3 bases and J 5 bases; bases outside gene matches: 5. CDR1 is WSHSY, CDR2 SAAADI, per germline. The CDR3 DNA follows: TGCGCCAGCAGTGAAGACCGGACTAGCGGGGGGGACAATGAGCAGTTCTTC. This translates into CASSEDRTSGGDNEQFF.

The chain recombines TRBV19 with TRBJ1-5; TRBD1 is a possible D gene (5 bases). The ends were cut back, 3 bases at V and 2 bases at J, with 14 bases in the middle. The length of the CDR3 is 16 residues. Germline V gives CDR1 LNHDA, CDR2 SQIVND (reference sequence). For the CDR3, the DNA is TGTGCCAGTAGTATCACCGGGGGAGCCGGCAATCAGCCCCAGCATTTT. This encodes CASSITGGAGNQPQHF.

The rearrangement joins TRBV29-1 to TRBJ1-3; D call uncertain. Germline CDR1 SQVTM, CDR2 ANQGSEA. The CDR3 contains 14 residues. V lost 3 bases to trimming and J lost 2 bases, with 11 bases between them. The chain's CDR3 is CSVDSQVAGNTIYF. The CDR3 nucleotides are TGCAGCGTTGACAGCCAGGTGGCTGGAAACACCATATATTTT.

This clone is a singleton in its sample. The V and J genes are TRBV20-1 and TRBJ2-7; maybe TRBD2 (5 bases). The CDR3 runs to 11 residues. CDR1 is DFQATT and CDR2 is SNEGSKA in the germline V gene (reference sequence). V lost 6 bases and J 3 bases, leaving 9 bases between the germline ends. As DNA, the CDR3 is TGCAGTGCCGGGATTCTCTACGAGCAGTACTTC. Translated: CSAGILYEQYF.

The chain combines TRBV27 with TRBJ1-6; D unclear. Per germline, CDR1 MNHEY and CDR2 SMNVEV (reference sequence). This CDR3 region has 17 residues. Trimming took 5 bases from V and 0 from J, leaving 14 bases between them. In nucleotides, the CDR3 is TGTGCCAGCAGTCCCCGACGGGTGAGCTCCTATAATTCACCCCTCCACTTT. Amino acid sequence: CASSPRRVSSYNSPLHF.

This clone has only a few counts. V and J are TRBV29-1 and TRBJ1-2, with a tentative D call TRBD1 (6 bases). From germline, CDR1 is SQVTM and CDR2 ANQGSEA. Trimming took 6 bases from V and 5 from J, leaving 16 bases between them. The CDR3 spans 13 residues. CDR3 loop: CSVSPGTFYGYTF. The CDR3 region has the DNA TGCAGCGTGTCCCCCGGGACATTTTATGGCTACACCTTC.

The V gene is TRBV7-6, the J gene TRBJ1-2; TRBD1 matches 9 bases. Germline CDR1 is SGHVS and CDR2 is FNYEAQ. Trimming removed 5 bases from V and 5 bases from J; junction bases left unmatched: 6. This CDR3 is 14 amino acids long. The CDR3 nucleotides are TGTGCCAGCAGCCCTAGAGGACAGGGGTATGGCTACACCTTC. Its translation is CASSPRGQGYGYTF. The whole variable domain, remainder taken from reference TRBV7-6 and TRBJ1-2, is GAGVSQSPRYKVTKRGQDVALRCDPISGHVSLYWYRQALGQGPEFLTYFNYEAQQDKSGLPNDRFSAERPEGSISTLTIQRTEQRDSAMYRCASSPRGQGYGYTFGSGTRLTVV.

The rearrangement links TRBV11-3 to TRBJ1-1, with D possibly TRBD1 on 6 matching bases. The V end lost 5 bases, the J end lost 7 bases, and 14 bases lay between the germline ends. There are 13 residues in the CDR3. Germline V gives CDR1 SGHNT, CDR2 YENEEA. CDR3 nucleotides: TGTGCCAGCAGCCTAAACAGGGATAATGAAGCTTTCTTT. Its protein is CASSLNRDNEAFF.

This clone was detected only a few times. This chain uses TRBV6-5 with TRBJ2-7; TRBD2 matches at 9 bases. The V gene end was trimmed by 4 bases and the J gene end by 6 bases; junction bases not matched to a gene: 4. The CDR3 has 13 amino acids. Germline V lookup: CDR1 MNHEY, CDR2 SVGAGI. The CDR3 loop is CASSFAGGVEQYF. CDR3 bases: TGTGCCAGCAGTTTCGCGGGGGGGGTCGAGCAGTACTTC.

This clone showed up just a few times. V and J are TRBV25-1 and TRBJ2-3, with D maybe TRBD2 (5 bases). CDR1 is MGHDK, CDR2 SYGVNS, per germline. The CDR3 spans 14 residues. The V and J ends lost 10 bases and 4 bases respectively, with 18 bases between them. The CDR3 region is CATGIHGLADTQYF. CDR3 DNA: TGTGCCACCGGAATACATGGACTCGCAGATACGCAGTATTTT.

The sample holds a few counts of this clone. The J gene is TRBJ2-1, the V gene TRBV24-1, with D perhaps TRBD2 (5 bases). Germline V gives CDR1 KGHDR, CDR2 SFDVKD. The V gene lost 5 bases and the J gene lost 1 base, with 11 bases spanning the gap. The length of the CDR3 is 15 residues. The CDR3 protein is CATSGAEGSYNEQFF. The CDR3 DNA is TGTGCCACCAGTGGGGCCGAGGGATCCTACAATGAGCAGTTCTTC.

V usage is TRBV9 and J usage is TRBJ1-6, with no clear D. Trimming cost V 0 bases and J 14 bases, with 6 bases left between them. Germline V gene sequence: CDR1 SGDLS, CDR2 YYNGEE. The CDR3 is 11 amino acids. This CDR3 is CASSVGTTLHF. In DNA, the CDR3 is TGTGCCAGCAGCGTAGGAACTACCCTCCACTTT.

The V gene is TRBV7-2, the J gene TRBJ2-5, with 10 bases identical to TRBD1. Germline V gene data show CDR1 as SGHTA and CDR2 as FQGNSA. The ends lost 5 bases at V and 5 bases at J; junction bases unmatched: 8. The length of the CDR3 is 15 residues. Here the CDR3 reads CASSQDRGRLETQYF. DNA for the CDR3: TGTGCCAGCAGCCAAGACAGGGGGCGCCTTGAGACCCAGTACTTC.

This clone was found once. The CDR3 region is CAWSPLAHEQYF. For the CDR3, the DNA is TGTGCCTGGAGTCCCCTAGCCCACGAGCAGTACTTC. The chain couples TRBV30 to TRBJ2-7; the D gene is possibly TRBD2 (5 bases). V gave up 2 bases and J gave up 5 bases, with 10 bases separating them. This CDR3 region has 12 residues. Germline CDR1 and CDR2: GTSNPN and SVGIG (reference sequence).

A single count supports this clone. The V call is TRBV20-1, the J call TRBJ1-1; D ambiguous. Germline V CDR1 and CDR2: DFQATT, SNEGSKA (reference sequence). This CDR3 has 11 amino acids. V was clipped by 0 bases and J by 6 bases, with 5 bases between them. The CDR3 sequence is CSARDPPEAFF. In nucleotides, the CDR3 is TGCAGTGCTAGAGATCCTCCTGAAGCTTTCTTT.

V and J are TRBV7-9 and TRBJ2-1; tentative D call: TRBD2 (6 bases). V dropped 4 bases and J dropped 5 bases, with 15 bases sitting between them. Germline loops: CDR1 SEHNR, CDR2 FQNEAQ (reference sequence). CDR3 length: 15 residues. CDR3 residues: CASSSVAGPDNEQFF. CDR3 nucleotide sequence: TGTGCCAGCAGCTCCGTTGCGGGACCCGACAATGAGCAGTTCTTC. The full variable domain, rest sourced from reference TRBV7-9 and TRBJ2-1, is DTGVSQNPRHKITKRGQNVTFRCDPISEHNRLYWYRQTLGQGPEFLTYFQNEAQLEKSRLLSDRFSAERPKGSFSTLEIQRTEQGDSAMYLCASSSVAGPDNEQFFGPGTRLTVL.

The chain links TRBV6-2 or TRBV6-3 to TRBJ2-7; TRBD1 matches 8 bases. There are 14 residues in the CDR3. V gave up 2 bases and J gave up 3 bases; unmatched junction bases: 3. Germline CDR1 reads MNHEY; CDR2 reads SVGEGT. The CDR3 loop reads CASSYRTGIYEQYF. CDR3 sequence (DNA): TGTGCCAGCAGTTACCGGACAGGGATCTACGAGCAGTACTTC.